The 23 T cell receptor beta chains in this list originate from one sample, sequenced in a study of T cell repertoires in cytomegalovirus infection (dated 2019 in TCRdb). TCRdb shows the sequencer as Illumina HiSeq 1500. TCRdb ran its own pipeline on the public reads, namely fastp trimming at Q25 and MiXCR clone calling, and kept in-frame beta chains. Every entry covers one CDR3 protein and lists the most common genes and DNA from its rows. The sample contains 450,000 to 600,000 distinct CDR3 sequences, about 10% of them found a single time. Jointly, the top ten make up roughly 10% of the sample. The sample was PBMCs. The receptors were gathered from a human donor in good health (CMV status not recorded). Some clones in this sample may be carry-over from other donors' samples.

V usage is TRBV18 and J usage is TRBJ2-1; tentatively, D is TRBD1 or TRBD2 (5 bases each). The germline V gene encodes CDR1 KGHSH and CDR2 LQKENI. V shed 2 bases and J shed 9 bases, with 11 bases lying between them. CDR3 length: 13 residues. The CDR3 loop is CASSPNGDGEQFF. DNA of the CDR3: TGTGCCAGCTCACCAAACGGGGACGGTGAGCAGTTCTTC.

This clonotype has a count of ten or more. The rearrangement joins TRBV5-6 to TRBJ1-1, with no clear D. CDR3 length: 11 amino acids. CDR1 and CDR2 (germline): SGHDT, YYEEEE. Deletions cut 1 base from V and 2 bases from J, with 0 bases between. The CDR3 is CASSLNTEAFF. CDR3 sequence (DNA): TGTGCCAGCAGCTTGAACACTGAAGCTTTCTTT.

The table lists this clonotype with many counts. DNA for the CDR3: TGTGCCAGCAGAAACAGGGGGATTCGGAATGGCTACACCTTC. Its protein is CASRNRGIRNGYTF. The rearrangement joins TRBV6-1 to TRBJ1-2; 8 nucleotides agree with TRBD1. Germline V lookup: CDR1 MNHNS, CDR2 SASEGT. With V trimmed by 6 bases and J by 6 bases, 9 bases remained unmatched. This CDR3 is built from 14 residues.

This clonotype was detected many times. This chain uses TRBV10-3 with TRBJ2-3; 7 positions match TRBD2. Germline V gene data show CDR1 as ENHRY and CDR2 as SYGVKD. The CDR3 totals 15 residues. Trimming cost V 0 bases and J 4 bases; bases outside gene matches: 4. CDR3 in amino acids: CAISESGGRSDTQYF. As DNA, the CDR3 is TGTGCCATCAGTGAGTCGGGGGGGAGATCAGATACGCAGTATTTT.

The genes are TRBV7-9 and TRBJ2-1; TRBD2 agrees at 7 bases. This CDR3 contains 15 residues. Germline V gene data show CDR1 as SEHNR and CDR2 as FQNEAQ (reference sequence). J lost 10 bases, V lost 4 bases, and 13 bases had no gene match. CDR3 sequence reads: CASSSSGMGRKEQFF. The CDR3 nucleotides read TGTGCCAGCAGCTCAAGCGGGATGGGACGCAAGGAGCAGTTCTTC.

This clonotype was observed at least ten times. CDR3 amino acids: CASSLRHGMTTANVLTF. Written as DNA, the CDR3 is TGTGCCAGCAGTTTGCGTCATGGTATGACGACGGCCAACGTCCTGACTTTC. This chain uses TRBV28 with TRBJ2-6; D gene uncertain. CDR3 length: 17 residues. Per the germline V gene, CDR1 is MDHEN and CDR2 is SYDVKM. V lost 3 bases to trimming and J lost 6 bases, with 18 bases between them.

This clonotype was counted at least ten times. The rearrangement links TRBV7-9 to TRBJ2-7; D tentatively reads TRBD1 or TRBD2 (5 bases each). Germline V gives CDR1 SEHNR, CDR2 FQNEAQ (reference sequence). Trimming shortened V by 6 bases and J by 10 bases, and 19 bases separated the two germline ends. This CDR3 region has 13 residues. The CDR3 DNA is TGTGCCAGCAGTCCCTCGGGACGGACCGATCAGTACTTC. As protein: CASSPSGRTDQYF.

This clonotype was detected ten times or more. V usage is TRBV7-3 and J usage is TRBJ2-5; maybe TRBD1 (6 bases). Germline V gene data show CDR1 as SGHTA and CDR2 as FQGTGA. Trimming left V 5 bases short and J 5 bases short, with 24 bases between. The CDR3 sequence is 17 residues long. The CDR3 DNA sequence: TGTGCCAGCAGCCTCTATCCAAGGACAGACCCCAGGGAGACCCAGTACTTC. It codes for CASSLYPRTDPRETQYF.

At least ten counts were recorded for this clonotype. The chain has TRBV19 and TRBJ1-5; a possible D gene is TRBD1 (5 bases). The CDR3 consists of 15 residues. Germline V CDR1 and CDR2: LNHDA, SQIVND (reference sequence). The V and J ends lost 0 bases and 2 bases respectively, with 8 bases between them. CDR3 bases: TGTGCCAGTAGTATAGACAGGGAAGGCAATCAGCCCCAGCATTTT. Protein product: CASSIDREGNQPQHF.

Ten or more counts support this clonotype. The V call is TRBV7-8, the J call TRBJ2-1, with 11 nucleotides matching TRBD2. Germline V gene data show CDR1 as SGHVS and CDR2 as FQNEAQ. Trimming cost V 4 bases and J 0 bases; bases outside gene matches: 8. CDR3 size: 18 residues. CDR3 nucleotide sequence: TGTGCCAGCAGCTCAGCCCCGGGACTAGCGGTCTCCTACAATGAGCAGTTCTTC. Translated, it gives CASSSAPGLAVSYNEQFF.

This clonotype showed up many times. The J gene is TRBJ2-7, the V gene TRBV11-2; 9 bases agree with TRBD1. V shed 4 bases, J shed 3 bases, and the junction held 7 bases outside the gene matches. The length of the CDR3 is 15 residues. Per germline, CDR1 SGHAT and CDR2 FQNNGV. The CDR3 DNA is TGTGCCAGCAGCTCCCCGACAGGGGGAATCTACGAGCAGTACTTC. This encodes CASSSPTGGIYEQYF.

This clonotype was counted between two and nine times. The V gene is TRBV2, the J gene TRBJ2-4; D perhaps matches TRBD1 (6 bases). The CDR3 covers 11 residues. Trimming took off 6 bases at V and 10 bases at J, with 10 bases between the two ends. Germline V gene lookup returns CDR1 SNHLY and CDR2 FYNNEI. CDR3 nucleotide sequence: TGTGCCAGCAGCTCAGGGGTGATTCAGTACTTC. This codes for CASSSGVIQYF.

This clonotype occurred a few times. This chain links TRBV11-2 with TRBJ2-5, with D unclear. The germline CDR1 and CDR2 sequences are SGHAT and FQNNGV. V lost 6 bases to trimming and J lost 6 bases, with 14 bases between them. This CDR3 is built from 13 residues. CDR3: CASSPHLVQTQYF. The DNA of the CDR3 is TGTGCCAGCAGTCCCCACCTCGTGCAGACCCAGTACTTC. Supplemented by reference TRBV11-2 and TRBJ2-5, the full variable domain reads EAGVAQSPRYKIIEKRQSVAFWCNPISGHATLYWYQQILGQGPKLLIQFQNNGVVDDSQLPKDRFSAERLKGVDSTLKIQPAKLEDSAVYLCASSPHLVQTQYFGPGTRLLVL.

Ten or more counts support this clonotype. The chain has TRBV5-1 and TRBJ1-1; D gene ambiguous. V shed 1 base and J shed 0 bases, with 7 bases lying between them. The CDR3 has 14 amino acids. From germline, CDR1 is SGHRS and CDR2 YFSETQ. CDR3 residues: CASSLTVMNTEAFF. CDR3 coding DNA: TGCGCCAGCAGCTTGACAGTGATGAACACTGAAGCTTTCTTT.

There are many counts of this clonotype. The gene calls are TRBV7-7 and TRBJ2-2, with a possible D match to TRBD2 (5 bases). V was clipped by 8 bases and J by 2 bases, with 15 bases between them. Germline V gives CDR1 SSHAT, CDR2 FNYEAQ (reference sequence). This CDR3 is 15 amino acids long. CDR3 coding DNA: TGTGCCAGCTCCCCCCGCGGGCCAAACACCGGGGAGCTGTTTTTT. Translated, it gives CASSPRGPNTGELFF.

The sample holds many counts of this clonotype. This chain uses TRBV20-1 with TRBJ2-6; D is unclear. V lost 0 bases and J 4 bases, leaving 7 bases between the germline ends. This CDR3 is built from 14 residues. Germline CDR1 is DFQATT and CDR2 is SNEGSKA (reference sequence). The CDR3 DNA reads TGCAGTGCTAGAGATCTCCGAGGGGCCAACGTCCTGACTTTC. As protein: CSARDLRGANVLTF.

The chain combines TRBV6-5 with TRBJ2-3, with 7 bases matching TRBD1. Germline assignment: CDR1 MNHEY and CDR2 SVGAGI. This CDR3 spans 16 amino acids. J lost 5 bases, V lost 2 bases, and 10 bases had no gene match. In nucleotides, the CDR3 is TGTGCCAGCAGTTACCGGGACAGCTCGGAGGAAGATACGCAGTATTTT. It codes for CASSYRDSSEEDTQYF.

Ten or more counts support this clonotype. This sequence joins TRBV20-1 and TRBJ2-3; possible D gene TRBD1, 6 bases. The germline V gene encodes CDR1 DFQATT and CDR2 SNEGSKA (reference sequence). The germline V and J ends were trimmed by 2 bases and 1 base, with 10 bases remaining between them. CDR3 length: 14 residues. CDR3 protein: CSARYRAGTDTQYF. In DNA form, the CDR3 reads TGCAGTGCTAGATACAGGGCGGGCACAGATACGCAGTATTTT.

This clonotype has a handful of counts. The chain links TRBV29-1 to TRBJ1-1, with 8 nucleotides matching TRBD1. Germline V lookup: CDR1 SQVTM, CDR2 ANQGSEA. The CDR3 is made up of 13 amino acids. Trimming at V came to 5 bases and at J to 6 bases, leaving 8 bases not matched to a gene. DNA for the CDR3: TGCAGCGTTCGACCGACAGGGGCATCTGAAGCTTTCTTT. It yields the protein CSVRPTGASEAFF.

In its sample, this clonotype was seen many times. The rearrangement uses TRBV6-5 and TRBJ2-2, with D maybe TRBD1 (6 bases). Trimming took 5 bases from V and 1 from J, leaving 8 bases between them. The CDR3 extends over 14 amino acids. Germline values: CDR1 MNHEY, CDR2 SVGAGI. The CDR3 sequence: CASSRQENTGELFF. The CDR3 DNA sequence: TGTGCCAGCAGTCGACAGGAGAACACCGGGGAGCTGTTTTTT.

This clonotype was seen a handful of times. This chain uses TRBV12-3 or TRBV12-4 with TRBJ2-1; D not resolved. This CDR3 contains 13 residues. V was clipped by 6 bases and J by 4 bases, with 10 bases between them. The chain's CDR3 is CASSGQNYNEQFF. CDR3 nucleotide sequence: TGTGCCAGCAGCGGCCAGAATTACAATGAGCAGTTCTTC.

This clonotype was picked up many times. The rearrangement joins TRBV2 to TRBJ1-2; D remains ambiguous. The CDR3 runs 15 residues. Trimming removed 4 bases at V and 8 bases at J, with 20 bases between. The germline CDR1 and CDR2 sequences are SNHLY and FYNNEI. Written as DNA, the CDR3 is TGTGCCAGCAGTGTTGAGGGTTTCAAGTTCGGGGGCTACACCTTC. Its protein product is CASSVEGFKFGGYTF.

The chain uses TRBV20-1 and TRBJ2-2; tentatively, D is TRBD2 (5 bases). The germline V gene encodes CDR1 DFQATT and CDR2 SNEGSKA (reference sequence). Between the trimmed V and J ends, which lost 0 bases and 3 bases, there was a span of 5 bases. The CDR3 extends over 13 amino acids. For the CDR3, the DNA is TGCAGTGCTAGAGAGGACTACACCGGGGAGCTGTTTTTT. As protein: CSAREDYTGELFF.